These T cell receptor beta chains were read from a single sample in a study of T cells of healthy individuals. TCRdb passed the 5' RACE reads through MiXCR, listing each CDR3 protein once. The sample consists of 50,000 to 55,000 distinct CDR3 sequences, roughly 14% of them appearing once. The receptors stem from a human donor in good health. Each CDR3 is given with its conserved first and last residue. D genes are given only for firm matches. The size entry is marked missing in some rows and otherwise reads once, few, many or a size class.

D gene,V gene,J gene,clone size,CDR3 DNA,CDR3 protein
-,TRBV10-3,TRBJ2-4,-,TGTGCCATCAGTGAGGGGGGTGGAAACATTCAGTACTTC,CAISEGGGNIQYF
-,TRBV20-1,TRBJ1-5,many,TGCAGTGCTAGGTATACCAATCAGCCCCAGCATTTT,CSARYTNQPQHF
-,TRBV3-2,TRBJ2-1,few,TGTGCCAGCACCCAAGGGGACAATGAGCAGTTCTTC,CASTQGDNEQFF
-,TRBV5-1,TRBJ1-3,many,TGCGCCAGCAGCTTGGGCCTAGACAGCTCCTCTGGAAACACCATATATTTT,CASSLGLDSSSGNTIYF
-,TRBV7-6,TRBJ2-3,many,TGTGCCAGCAGCCGAGTTAGCACAGATACGCAGTATTTT,CASSRVSTDTQYF
-,TRBV20-1,TRBJ2-5,once,TGCAGCGTCCCCGCAGGGGGAGGGGAGACCCAGTACTTC,CSVPAGGGETQYF
TRBD2,TRBV7-2,TRBJ2-3,many,TGTGCCAGCAGCCCAAGCGGAGGGGGACTAGGGGGTACGCAGTATTTT,CASSPSGGGLGGTQYF
-,TRBV4-2,TRBJ2-4,-,TGTGCCAGCAGCCAACCCTCAGCCGAAGTCAAAAACATTCAGTACTTC,CASSQPSAEVKNIQYF
-,TRBV5-6,TRBJ2-5,-,TGTGCCAGCAGCTTACGGACGAGAGAGACCCAGTACTTC,CASSLRTRETQYF
-,TRBV6-1,TRBJ2-7,medium-sized,TGTGCCACCGCGGACATGAGCCCCTACGAGCAGTACTTC,CATADMSPYEQYF
-,TRBV29-1,TRBJ2-5,-,TGCAGCGTGGCAAAGGACGGTGCGACAGAGACCCAGTACTTC,CSVAKDGATETQYF
TRBD1,TRBV20-1,TRBJ2-7,few,TGCAGTGCTGGACAGGGTACCGAGCAGTACTTC,CSAGQGTEQYF
-,TRBV5-1,TRBJ2-2,few,TGCGCCAGCAGCTTGACAGACACCGGGGAGCTGTTTTTT,CASSLTDTGELFF
TRBD1,TRBV10-3,TRBJ2-5,-,TGTGCCATCGGACTCGGACAGGGCGTAGAAGAGACCCAGTACTTC,CAIGLGQGVEETQYF
TRBD1,TRBV11-2,TRBJ2-1,few,TGTGCCAGCAGCTTAGGGACAGGGAGCTACAATGAGCAGTTCTTC,CASSLGTGSYNEQFF
TRBD2,TRBV11-2,TRBJ2-2,few,TGTGCCAGCAGCTTACCGCGGACTAGCGGGGCCCCCGGGGAGCTGTTTTTT,CASSLPRTSGAPGELFF
TRBD1,TRBV2,TRBJ2-3,many,TGTGCCAGCAGGGGACAGTTATTCACAGATACGCAGTATTTT,CASRGQLFTDTQYF
-,TRBV2,TRBJ1-3,-,TGTGCCAGCAGTGACAGTCCCGGGACGGAAAACTCTGGAAACACCATATATTTT,CASSDSPGTENSGNTIYF
-,TRBV20-1,TRBJ2-1,many,TGCAGTGCTACCACGACCAGTCAAGAGCAGTTCTTC,CSATTTSQEQFF
-,TRBV7-6,TRBJ2-7,few,TGTGCCAGCAGCTACTCAACAGGGTCCTCCTCCTACGAGCAGTACTTC,CASSYSTGSSSYEQYF
-,TRBV5-1,TRBJ2-5,-,TGCGCCAGCAGCTTGGTTAGCGGAGAAGAGACCCAGTACTTC,CASSLVSGEETQYF
-,TRBV10-3,TRBJ2-6,many,TGTGCCATCACGGGCTCTGGGGCCAACGTCCTGACTTTC,CAITGSGANVLTF
-,TRBV14,TRBJ1-5,many,TGTGCCAGCAGCCAAGCCCTGAGTCAGCCCCAGCATTTT,CASSQALSQPQHF
-,TRBV6-1,TRBJ2-4,-,TGTGCCAGCAGTGAATATGGATCGGACAGAGCCAAAAACATTCAGTACTTC,CASSEYGSDRAKNIQYF
-,TRBV20-1,TRBJ1-6,-,TGCAGTGCACCTACCATAGTAATTTCGACTAGCCTGAATTCACCCCTCCACTTT,CSAPTIVISTSLNSPLHF
TRBD2,TRBV10-3,TRBJ2-5,-,TGTGCCATCAGTGTGAGGGGACTAGCGGGAGTGGGAGAGACCCAGTACTTC,CAISVRGLAGVGETQYF
TRBD1,TRBV4-3,TRBJ1-4,-,TGCGCCAGCAGCCAAGCGGGACAGGCCGCTGAAAAACTGTTTTTT,CASSQAGQAAEKLFF
-,TRBV7-2,TRBJ2-3,-,TGTGCCAGCAGCACAGGCGGAAATACGCAGTATTTT,CASSTGGNTQYF
TRBD2,TRBV20-1,TRBJ2-1,-,TGCAGTGCTATAGCCCCGTTGGGGGGGAAGGACAATGAGCAGTTCTTC,CSAIAPLGGKDNEQFF
-,TRBV25-1,TRBJ2-5,few,TGTGCCAGCAGTGAAATGACAGGACAAGAGACCCAGTACTTC,CASSEMTGQETQYF
-,TRBV21-1,TRBJ2-5,few,TGTGCCAGCAGCATCGACAGGCAAGAGACCCAGTACTTC,CASSIDRQETQYF
-,TRBV6-2/TRBV6-3,TRBJ1-4,many,TGTGCCAGCAGTGCAGGGGATGCAACTAATGAAAAACTGTTTTTT,CASSAGDATNEKLFF
-,TRBV29-1,TRBJ1-2,many,TGCAGCGTCGCCTTTCGGAATGGCTACACCTTC,CSVAFRNGYTF
TRBD1,TRBV19,TRBJ1-2,few,TGTGCCAGTAGTTTACAGGGGAGAGGCTACACCTTC,CASSLQGRGYTF
TRBD1,TRBV2,TRBJ2-7,few,TGTGCCAGCAGTGAAAGACAGGGCCAGAGGCAGTACTTC,CASSERQGQRQYF
-,TRBV24-1,TRBJ2-5,few,TGTGCCACCAGTGAAGGGCAGGGCGGTTGGCCGGGCCAAGAGACCCAGTACTTC,CATSEGQGGWPGQETQYF
TRBD2,TRBV29-1,TRBJ2-2,many,TGCAGCGTTGAAGTAGCGGGAGGTGGCACCGGGGAGCTGTTTTTT,CSVEVAGGGTGELFF
TRBD1,TRBV11-3,TRBJ2-7,few,TGTGCCAGCAGCTTAGATGGGACAGGGAGCTACGAGCAGTACTTC,CASSLDGTGSYEQYF
TRBD2,TRBV5-1,TRBJ2-1,-,TGCGCCAGCAGCCTAGCGGGGCCCTCCTACAATGAGCAGTTCTTC,CASSLAGPSYNEQFF
-,TRBV7-2,TRBJ2-3,-,TGTGCCAGCAGCTCTCATCAGGGAACAGATACGCAGTATTTT,CASSSHQGTDTQYF
-,TRBV7-2,TRBJ2-7,-,TGTGCCAGCGCCCGGACTCAGGACCCCTACGAGCAGTACTTC,CASARTQDPYEQYF
TRBD1,TRBV29-1,TRBJ1-1,-,TGCAGCGTTCAAATTCAGGGGGCTGAAGCTTTCTTT,CSVQIQGAEAFF
-,TRBV29-1,TRBJ1-2,medium-sized,TGCAGCGTAGGCCAGCTTTATGGCTACACCTTC,CSVGQLYGYTF
-,TRBV19,TRBJ2-7,-,TGTGCCAGTAGTAAAGGGGCCTCCTACGAGCAGTACTTC,CASSKGASYEQYF
-,TRBV19,TRBJ2-1,few,TGTGCCAGTAGTATACAGGGGTTAACCCAGCGGGAGCAGTTCTTC,CASSIQGLTQREQFF
TRBD2,TRBV29-1,TRBJ2-1,many,TGCAGCGTTGAGGGACTAGCGGTAATGGGTGAGCAGTTCTTC,CSVEGLAVMGEQFF
-,TRBV29-1,TRBJ2-7,many,TGCAGCGTTGTCCTTAATGGGTTTGGCGAGCAGTACTTC,CSVVLNGFGEQYF
TRBD1,TRBV12-3/TRBV12-4,TRBJ1-2,many,TGTGCCAGCAGTCGAGGGGACAGGGGAGCAACAGTCTATGGCTACACCTTC,CASSRGDRGATVYGYTF
TRBD1,TRBV20-1,TRBJ2-7,many,TGCAGTGCTCGGTCGCCGGGACAGAAGGGCGAGCAGTACTTC,CSARSPGQKGEQYF
TRBD2,TRBV11-2,TRBJ2-3,many,TGTGCCAGCAGCGTAGCGGGATTTCGCACAGATACGCAGTATTTT,CASSVAGFRTDTQYF
-,TRBV7-9,TRBJ2-7,many,TGTGCCAGCAGCTTAGCTACAGTCTCCTACGAGCAGTACTTC,CASSLATVSYEQYF
-,TRBV7-3,TRBJ1-2,-,TGTGCCAGCAGCCCCGGGCGGAGCGCTAACTATGGCTACACCTTC,CASSPGRSANYGYTF
TRBD1,TRBV20-1,TRBJ1-6,few,TGCAGTGCTAGTCGGGACAGGGGTCGAAATTCACCCCTCCACTTT,CSASRDRGRNSPLHF
-,TRBV3-1,TRBJ1-5,few,TGTGCCAGCAGCCAAGGACCTTCCAATCAGCCCCAGCATTTT,CASSQGPSNQPQHF
-,TRBV4-3,TRBJ1-4,medium-sized,TGCGCCAGCAGCCAAGATAGTAAAGTCGACGGATCTAATGAAAAACTGTTTTTT,CASSQDSKVDGSNEKLFF